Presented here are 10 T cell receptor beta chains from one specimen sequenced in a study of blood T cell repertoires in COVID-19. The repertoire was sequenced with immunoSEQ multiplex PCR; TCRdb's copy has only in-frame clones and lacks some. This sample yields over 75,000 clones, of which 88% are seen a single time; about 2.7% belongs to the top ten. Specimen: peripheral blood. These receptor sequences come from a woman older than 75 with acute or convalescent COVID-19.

The CDR3 bases are TGTGCCAGCAGCGTATTAGACACCTGGTCTTCACCCCTCCACTTT. This codes for CASSVLDTWSSPLHF. The chain couples TRBV9 to TRBJ1-6; D ambiguous. This CDR3 region has 15 residues. V lost 1 base to trimming and J lost 9 bases, with 14 bases between them. Looked up from germline, CDR1 is SGDLS and CDR2 is YYNGEE.

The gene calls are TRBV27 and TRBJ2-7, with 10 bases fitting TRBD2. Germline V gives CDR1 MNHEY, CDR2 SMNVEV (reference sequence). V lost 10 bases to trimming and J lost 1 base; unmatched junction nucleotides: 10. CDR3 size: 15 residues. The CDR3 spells CATRLAGVVSYEQYF. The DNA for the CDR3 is TGTGCCACCCGGCTAGCGGGAGTGGTTTCCTACGAGCAGTACTTC.

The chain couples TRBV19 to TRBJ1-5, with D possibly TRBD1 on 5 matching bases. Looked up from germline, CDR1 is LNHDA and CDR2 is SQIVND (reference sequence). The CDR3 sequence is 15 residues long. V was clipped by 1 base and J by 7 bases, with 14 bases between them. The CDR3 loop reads CASSIGRAGEQPQHF. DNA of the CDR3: TGTGCCAGTAGTATAGGGCGAGCGGGGGAGCAGCCCCAGCATTTT.

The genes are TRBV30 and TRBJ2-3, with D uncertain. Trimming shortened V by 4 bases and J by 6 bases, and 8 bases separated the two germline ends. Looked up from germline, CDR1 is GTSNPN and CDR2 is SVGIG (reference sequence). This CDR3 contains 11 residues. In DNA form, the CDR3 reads TGTGCCTGGAAGCCTTGGGATACGCAGTATTTT. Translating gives CAWKPWDTQYF.

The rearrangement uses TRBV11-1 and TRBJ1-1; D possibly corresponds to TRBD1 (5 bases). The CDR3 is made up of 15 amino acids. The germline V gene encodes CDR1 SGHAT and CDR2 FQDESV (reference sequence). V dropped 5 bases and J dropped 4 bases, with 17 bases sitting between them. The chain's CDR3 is CASSLLSGGTTEAFF. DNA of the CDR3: TGTGCCAGCAGCCTATTATCGGGGGGAACCACTGAAGCTTTCTTT. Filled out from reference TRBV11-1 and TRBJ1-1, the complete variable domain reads EAEVAQSPRYKITEKSQAVAFWCDPISGHATLYWYRQILGQGPELLVQFQDESVVDDSQLPKDRFSAERLKGVDSTLKIQPAELGDSAMYLCASSLLSGGTTEAFFGQGTRLTVV.

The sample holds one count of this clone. CDR3 sequence reads: CATSDPLRQGETQYF. DNA for the CDR3: TGTGCCACCAGTGATCCCCTTCGGCAGGGAGAGACCCAGTACTTC. This chain connects TRBV24-1 to TRBJ2-5, with TRBD1 as a possible D gene (5 bases). Germline V gene lookup returns CDR1 KGHDR and CDR2 SFDVKD. This CDR3 has 15 residues. Trimming took 3 bases from V and 4 from J, leaving 14 bases between them.

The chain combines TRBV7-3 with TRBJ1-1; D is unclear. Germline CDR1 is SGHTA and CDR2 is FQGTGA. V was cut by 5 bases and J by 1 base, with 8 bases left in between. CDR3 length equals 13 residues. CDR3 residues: CASSLQRNTEAFF. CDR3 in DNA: TGTGCCAGCAGCCTACAGAGGAACACTGAAGCTTTCTTT. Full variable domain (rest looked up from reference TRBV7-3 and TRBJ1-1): GAGVSQTPSNKVTEKGKYVELRCDPISGHTALYWYRQSLGQGPEFLIYFQGTGAADDSGLPNDRFFAVRPEGSVSTLKIQRTERGDSAVYLCASSLQRNTEAFFGQGTRLTVV.

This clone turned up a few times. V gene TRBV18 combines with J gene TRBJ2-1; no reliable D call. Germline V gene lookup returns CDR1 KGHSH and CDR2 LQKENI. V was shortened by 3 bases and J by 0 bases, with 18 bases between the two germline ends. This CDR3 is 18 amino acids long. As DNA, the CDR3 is TGTGCCAGCTCACCCTCGAGATCTTCAGGTAGCTCCTACAATGAGCAGTTCTTC. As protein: CASSPSRSSGSSYNEQFF.

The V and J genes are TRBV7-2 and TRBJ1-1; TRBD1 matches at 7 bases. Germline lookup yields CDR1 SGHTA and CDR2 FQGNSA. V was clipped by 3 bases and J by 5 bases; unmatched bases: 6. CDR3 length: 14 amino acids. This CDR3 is CASSFDRVRTEAFF. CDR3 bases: TGTGCCAGCAGCTTTGACAGGGTGAGAACTGAAGCTTTCTTT.

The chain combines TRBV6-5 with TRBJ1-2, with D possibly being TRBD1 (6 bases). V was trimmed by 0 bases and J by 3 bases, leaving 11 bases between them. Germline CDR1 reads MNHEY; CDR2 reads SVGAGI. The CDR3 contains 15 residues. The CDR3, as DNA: TGTGCCAGCAGTTACTCTTCAGGGGAGTACTATGGCTACACCTTC. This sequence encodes CASSYSSGEYYGYTF.